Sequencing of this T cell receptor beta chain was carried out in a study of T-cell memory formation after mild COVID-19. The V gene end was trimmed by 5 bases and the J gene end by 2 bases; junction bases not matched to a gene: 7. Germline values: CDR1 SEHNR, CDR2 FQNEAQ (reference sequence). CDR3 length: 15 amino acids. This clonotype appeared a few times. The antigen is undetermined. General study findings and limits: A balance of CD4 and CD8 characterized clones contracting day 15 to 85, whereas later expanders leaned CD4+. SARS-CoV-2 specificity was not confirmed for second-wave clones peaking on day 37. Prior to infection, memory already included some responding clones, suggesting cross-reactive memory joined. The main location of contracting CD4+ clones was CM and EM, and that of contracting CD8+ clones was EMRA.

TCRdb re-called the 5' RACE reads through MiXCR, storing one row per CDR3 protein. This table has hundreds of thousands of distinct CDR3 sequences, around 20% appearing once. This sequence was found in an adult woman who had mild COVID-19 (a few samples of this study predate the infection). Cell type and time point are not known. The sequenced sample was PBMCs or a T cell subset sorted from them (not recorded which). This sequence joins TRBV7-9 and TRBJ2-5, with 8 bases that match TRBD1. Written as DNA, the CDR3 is TGTGCCAGCAGCATGACAGGGGTACGACAAGAGACCCAGTACTTC. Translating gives CASSMTGVRQETQYF.